The next 7 T cell receptor beta chains were all read from a single sample in a study of post-analysis software for immune sequencing data. General study results and limits: In patients, TRBV5-6, TRBV5-1 and TRBV20-1 belonged to five or six TRBV segments found more frequently than in controls.

Carried by the TCR beta cDNA libraries were unique molecular identifiers. TCRdb passed the PCR reads through MiXCR, listing each CDR3 protein once. The data contain 400,000 to 500,000 distinct CDR3 sequences, over 30% of them singletons. What these receptors recognize is not known. Sequencing input: blood. These receptors came from a girl aged 2-9 years with multiple sclerosis.

The V and J genes are TRBV7-3 and TRBJ1-1; 7 bases are shared with TRBD1. Germline loops: CDR1 SGHTA, CDR2 FQGTGA. V lost 4 bases to trimming and J lost 5 bases; unmatched junction nucleotides: 10. The CDR3 is made up of 15 amino acids. The CDR3 DNA sequence: TGTGCCAGCAGCTCTAGGGCCGACAGGGTTACTGAAGCTTTCTTT. It codes for CASSSRADRVTEAFF.

This chain links TRBV28 with TRBJ1-2, with D possibly being TRBD1 (5 bases). Trimming took 1 base from V and 4 from J, leaving 13 bases between them. Germline V gene data show CDR1 as MDHEN and CDR2 as SYDVKM. This CDR3 is built from 15 residues. CDR3 coding DNA: TGTGCCAGCAGTTTATTGCAGGGAGGTAGCTATGGCTACACCTTC. Protein: CASSLLQGGSYGYTF.

The chain is built from TRBV7-9 and TRBJ2-5, with a possible D match to TRBD2 (5 bases). In germline, CDR1 is SEHNR, CDR2 FQNEAQ (reference sequence). The CDR3 runs 12 residues. Trimming removed 1 base from V and 13 bases from J, with 13 bases in between. The CDR3 sequence: CASSLDAQRPYF. As DNA, the CDR3 is TGTGCCAGCAGCTTAGACGCCCAGCGGCCGTACTTC.

This clonotype was observed a handful of times. This chain connects TRBV2 to TRBJ2-3; tentatively, D is TRBD2 (6 bases). V gave up 3 bases and J gave up 0 bases, with 7 bases separating them. The germline V gene has CDR1 SNHLY and CDR2 FYNNEI. This CDR3 has 14 residues. CDR3 residues: CASSDGTSTDTQYF. CDR3 coding DNA: TGTGCCAGCAGTGACGGGACTAGCACAGATACGCAGTATTTT.

The CDR3 spells CSVEGGREVSYEQYF. The CDR3, as DNA: TGCAGCGTTGAAGGGGGTAGAGAAGTCTCCTACGAGCAGTACTTC. The chain joins TRBV29-1 to TRBJ2-7; no clear D gene. CDR1 is SQVTM, CDR2 ANQGSEA, per germline. The CDR3 is 15 residues long. V was shortened by 1 base and J by 0 bases, with 13 bases between the two germline ends.

The chain carries TRBV10-3 and TRBJ2-3; maybe TRBD2 (5 bases). The germline V gene has CDR1 ENHRY and CDR2 SYGVKD. V was clipped by 0 bases and J by 9 bases, with 13 bases between them. This CDR3 is 14 amino acids long. CDR3 region: CAISESRGVLTQYF. The CDR3 bases are TGTGCCATCAGTGAGTCTCGGGGAGTACTAACGCAGTATTTT.

This clonotype has just a few counts. The chain employs TRBV5-1 and TRBJ1-1, with D possibly TRBD1 on 6 matching bases. Germline lookup yields CDR1 SGHRS and CDR2 YFSETQ. The V and J ends lost 4 bases and 3 bases respectively, with 10 bases between them. The CDR3 has 13 residues. DNA of the CDR3: TGCGCCAGCAGCCCTAACAGGGACACTGAAGCTTTCTTT. This translates into CASSPNRDTEAFF.